The present TCR beta chain was sequenced within a study of cytomegalovirus exposure and HLA in healthy donors. Findings and limits, study-wide: Analyses of presence and absence presupposed an approximately uniform sequencing depth across donors. In a later analysis, about 17,000 TCR beta sequences were associated with HLA alleles at 0.05 false discovery rate. More clonal expansion characterized HLA-associated TCR beta chains than equally common others in a later analysis.

The V gene's germline CDR1 is SGHVS and CDR2 FQNEAQ. This CDR3 region has 14 residues. Trimming left V 0 bases short and J 6 bases short, with 12 bases between. With regard to this clone: As yet, its antigen is unknown.

The primer mix had 60 Vbeta and 13 Jbeta primers. Profiling relied on immunoSEQ multiplex PCR, and the TCRdb table lists in-frame clones only, not all of them. This table holds 90,000 to 150,000 clones, roughly 65% found once. The rearrangement uses TRBV7-8 and TRBJ2-7; a weak D match, TRBD1 (5 bases). Sequencing input: PBMCs. This receptor was obtained from a man aged 35-49 years in good health and CMV-seropositive. The CDR3 here is CASSLAQGGAEQYF. CDR3 coding DNA: TGTGCCAGCAGCTTAGCGCAGGGTGGCGCCGAGCAGTACTTC. The full variable domain, with the rest looked up from reference TRBV7-8 and TRBJ2-7, is GAGVSQSPRYKVAKRGQDVALRCDPISGHVSLFWYQQALGQGPEFLTYFQNEAQLDKSGLPSDRFFAERPEGSVSTLKIQRTQQEDSAVYLCASSLAQGGAEQYFGPGTRLTVT.